The 25 T cell receptor beta chains listed next were all sequenced from one sample in a study of shared clonotypes between healthy human individuals. Sequenced by immunoSEQ multiplex PCR; TCRdb stores in-frame clones only, minus some. The profile shows approximately 2,000,000 clones, 80% to 95% of them singletons. What was sequenced was naive CD4+ T cells from PBMCs. Described subset: CD45RA+ positively selected. The receptors come from a man aged 18 to 30 in good health. Some clones in this sample may be carry-over from other donors' samples.

The chain couples TRBV2 to TRBJ1-2, with 8 bases lining up with TRBD1. Germline V gene data show CDR1 as SNHLY and CDR2 as FYNNEI. The J segment lost 4 bases and the V segment lost 5 bases, leaving 6 bases of the junction unmatched. There are 14 residues in the CDR3. The chain's CDR3 is CASSLDRGFYGYTF. CDR3 in DNA: TGTGCCAGCAGTCTTGACAGGGGCTTCTATGGCTACACCTTC.

The chain recombines TRBV7-9 with TRBJ2-1, with 10 bases aligning to TRBD2. Germline CDR1 reads SEHNR; CDR2 reads FQNEAQ (reference sequence). V trimming: 2 bases; J trimming: 5 bases; junction bases outside the gene matches: 6. The CDR3 sequence is 16 residues long. In DNA form, the CDR3 reads TGTGCCAGCAGCTTACTACTCGGACTAGCGGACAATGAGCAGTTCTTC. Protein sequence: CASSLLLGLADNEQFF.

This chain uses TRBV7-9 with TRBJ2-7, with D possibly matching TRBD2 (5 bases). Trimming cost V 8 bases and J 1 base, with 15 bases left between them. The CDR3 consists of 14 residues. Germline V gene sequence: CDR1 SEHNR, CDR2 FQNEAQ (reference sequence). The CDR3 DNA is TGTGCCAGCTTCTCGGACGGCGGGTCCTACGAGCAGTACTTC. This translates into CASFSDGGSYEQYF.

The chain joins TRBV6-1 to TRBJ2-1; a possible D gene is TRBD2 (5 bases). The CDR3 runs 12 residues. V was cut by 11 bases and J by 9 bases, with 17 bases left in between. Germline V CDR1 and CDR2: MNHNS, SASEGT. In DNA form, the CDR3 reads TGTGCCGGCCAAGGCAGGAGGTCTGAGCAGTTCTTC. Translating gives CAGQGRRSEQFF.

On this clone: Additional DNA sequences in this sample encode the identical CDR3. The chain combines TRBV28 with TRBJ2-3; no firm D call. The length of the CDR3 is 12 residues. V gave up 7 bases and J gave up 2 bases, with 7 bases separating them. Germline loops: CDR1 MDHEN, CDR2 SYDVKM. The CDR3 spells CASTPTTDTQYF. The CDR3 nucleotides are TGTGCCAGCACCCCGACCACAGATACGCAGTATTTT.

V is TRBV10-3 and J is TRBJ2-1; no clear D gene. The CDR3 covers 12 residues. The germline V and J ends were trimmed by 3 bases and 8 bases, with 8 bases remaining between them. The germline CDR1 and CDR2 sequences are ENHRY and SYGVKD. CDR3 sequence (DNA): TGTGCCATCAGTGAAAGGAGCTATGAGCAGTTCTTC. As protein: CAISERSYEQFF.

A note on this clone: Other DNA sequences from this sample encode an identical CDR3 as well. V usage is TRBV18 and J usage is TRBJ2-7, with D hard to call. The CDR3 is 12 amino acids. Germline CDR1 reads KGHSH; CDR2 reads LQKENI. The V gene lost 6 bases and the J gene lost 3 bases, with 9 bases spanning the gap. The CDR3 is CASSPDFYEQYF. CDR3 nucleotides: TGTGCCAGCTCCCCCGACTTCTACGAGCAGTACTTC.

The J gene is TRBJ2-7, the V gene TRBV6-1, with D perhaps given as TRBD1 or TRBD2 (5 bases each). Germline V lookup: CDR1 MNHNS, CDR2 SASEGT. The CDR3 loop spans 10 amino acids. V was cut by 6 bases and J by 7 bases, with 7 bases left in between. The CDR3 loop reads CASRRGEQYF. Here the CDR3 DNA reads TGTGCCAGCAGGAGGGGAGAGCAGTACTTC.

The chain couples TRBV7-9 to TRBJ1-4; 8 bases map to TRBD1. The CDR3 runs to 15 residues. The V segment lost 3 bases and the J segment 8 bases; nucleotides outside the gene matches: 8. Germline V gene data show CDR1 as SEHNR and CDR2 as FQNEAQ (reference sequence). The CDR3 nucleotides are TGTGCCAGCAGCTTCAATGCAGGGGGCGCAGAAAAACTGTTTTTT. The encoded protein is CASSFNAGGAEKLFF. The complete variable domain, with remaining parts taken from reference TRBV7-9 and TRBJ1-4, reads DTGVSQNPRHKITKRGQNVTFRCDPISEHNRLYWYRQTLGQGPEFLTYFQNEAQLEKSRLLSDRFSAERPKGSFSTLEIQRTEQGDSAMYLCASSFNAGGAEKLFFGSGTQLSVL.

V is TRBV7-9 and J is TRBJ1-1; D might be TRBD1 (6 bases). The CDR3 is 13 amino acids. V lost 3 bases and J lost 4, with 9 bases in between. In germline, CDR1 is SEHNR, CDR2 FQNEAQ (reference sequence). The CDR3: CASSLTGPTEAFF. The DNA for the CDR3 is TGTGCCAGCAGCTTGACAGGTCCCACTGAAGCTTTCTTT. The whole variable domain, filled in from reference TRBV7-9 and TRBJ1-1, reads DTGVSQNPRHKITKRGQNVTFRCDPISEHNRLYWYRQTLGQGPEFLTYFQNEAQLEKSRLLSDRFSAERPKGSFSTLEIQRTEQGDSAMYLCASSLTGPTEAFFGQGTRLTVV.

The V and J genes are TRBV21-1 and TRBJ2-2; TRBD2 is the table's D call and was not checked against the DNA. TRBV21-1 is annotated as a pseudogene. The CDR3 consists of 15 residues. This CDR3 is CASRGSGSTPGELFF. The CDR3 DNA is TGTGCCAGCAGGGGTTCGGGTTCCACACCCGGGGAGCTGTTTTTT.

This rearrangement joins TRBV28 to TRBJ1-2; the D gene is possibly TRBD1 (6 bases). The ends were cut back, 1 base at V and 7 bases at J, with 19 bases in the middle. Germline assignment: CDR1 MDHEN and CDR2 SYDVKM. This CDR3 has 16 residues. The CDR3 region is CASSLLGGRVLSGYTF. In DNA form, the CDR3 reads TGTGCCAGCAGTTTATTAGGGGGAAGGGTTCTAAGTGGCTACACCTTC.

This chain joins TRBV30 and TRBJ1-3; no reliable D call. Trimming took 4 bases from V and 4 from J, leaving 8 bases between them. This CDR3 comprises 12 residues. CDR1 and CDR2 from the germline V gene are GTSNPN and SVGIG (reference sequence). The CDR3 sequence is CAWTQEGNTIYF. In DNA form, the CDR3 reads TGTGCCTGGACCCAAGAAGGAAACACCATATATTTT.

Concerning this clone: This CDR3 is also generated by other DNA sequences in the sample. This chain joins TRBV6-1 and TRBJ2-7; 9 bases are shared with TRBD1. Trimming cost V 7 bases and J 1 base; bases outside gene matches: 2. The germline CDR1 and CDR2 sequences are MNHNS and SASEGT. This CDR3 spans 13 amino acids. CDR3 nucleotide sequence: TGTGCCAGCACGGGACAGGGATCCTACGAGCAGTACTTC. Translation: CASTGQGSYEQYF.

The V and J genes are TRBV7-9 and TRBJ2-5, with D uncertain. The ends were cut back, 5 bases at V and 5 bases at J, with 12 bases in the middle. This CDR3 has 13 residues. Germline assignment: CDR1 SEHNR and CDR2 FQNEAQ (reference sequence). DNA for the CDR3: TGTGCCAGCAGCCAAAGCCTATGGGAGACCCAGTACTTC. This encodes CASSQSLWETQYF.

V gene TRBV9 combines with J gene TRBJ2-1, with 7 nucleotides matching TRBD2. CDR1 and CDR2 (germline): SGDLS, YYNGEE. This CDR3 region has 16 residues. Trimming took 1 base from V and 5 from J; bases not matched to a gene: 9. The CDR3 is CASSVRAGVGDNEQFF. CDR3 nucleotide sequence: TGTGCCAGCAGCGTACGGGCGGGAGTAGGCGACAATGAGCAGTTCTTC.

J is TRBJ2-1 and V is TRBV5-4; unclear D gene. V was clipped by 5 bases and J by 6 bases, with 6 bases between them. Germline values: CDR1 SGHNT, CDR2 YYREEE (reference sequence). The CDR3 contains 11 residues. In nucleotides, the CDR3 is TGTGCCAGCAGTTTCTCCAATGAGCAGTTCTTC. Encoded protein: CASSFSNEQFF.

The chain links TRBV18 to TRBJ2-7, with 9 bases identical to TRBD1. Germline CDR1 is KGHSH and CDR2 is LQKENI. The CDR3 contains 15 residues. The V gene end was trimmed by 3 bases and the J gene end by 7 bases; junction bases not matched to a gene: 10. The CDR3 loop is CASSPTGQGVGEQYF. In DNA, the CDR3 is TGTGCCAGCTCACCGACGGGACAGGGTGTTGGGGAGCAGTACTTC.

In this sample, this clone turned up once. The gene calls are TRBV4-2 and TRBJ2-3; 16 positions match TRBD2. The CDR3 has 19 residues. Unmatched junction bases numbered 6, after V lost 3 bases and J lost 0 bases. Germline-derived CDR1 and CDR2 are LGHNA and YNFKEQ. The CDR3 reads CASSQGLAGGTSSTDTQYF. For the CDR3, the DNA is TGTGCCAGCAGCCAGGGACTAGCGGGAGGGACCTCTAGCACAGATACGCAGTATTTT.

The rearrangement links TRBV6-5 to TRBJ1-2; 7 bases agree with TRBD1. This CDR3 is built from 15 residues. V lost 5 bases, J lost 4 bases, and 10 bases stayed unmatched. Germline CDR1 MNHEY, CDR2 SVGAGI. The CDR3 loop is CASSPEDRTGYGYTF. CDR3 nucleotide sequence: TGTGCCAGCAGTCCCGAGGACAGGACGGGCTATGGCTACACCTTC.

The DNA of the CDR3 is TGTGCCAGCAGCTTGCGTGGAGTCGCAGATACGCAGTATTTT. It codes for CASSLRGVADTQYF. V and J are TRBV5-6 and TRBJ2-3; D not resolved. Germline V gene data show CDR1 as SGHDT and CDR2 as YYEEEE. V was shortened by 1 base and J by 4 bases, with 10 bases between the two germline ends. CDR3 length: 14 amino acids.

This sequence joins TRBV28 and TRBJ2-3; 9 bases map to TRBD1. Per the germline V gene, CDR1 is MDHEN and CDR2 is SYDVKM. This CDR3 has 16 amino acids. V trimming: 6 bases; J trimming: 0 bases; junction bases outside the gene matches: 7. Here the CDR3 DNA reads TGTGCCAGCAGGCTCGACAGGGGGGTTAGCACAGATACGCAGTATTTT. Protein: CASRLDRGVSTDTQYF.

The V and J genes are TRBV27 and TRBJ1-2; unclear D gene. The CDR3 covers 12 residues. The germline V gene encodes CDR1 MNHEY and CDR2 SMNVEV (reference sequence). V was pared by 6 bases and J by 4 bases, with 9 bases between. For the CDR3, the DNA is TGTGCCAGCAGAACCTACCCCTATGGCTACACCTTC. Translation: CASRTYPYGYTF.

The V gene is TRBV2, the J gene TRBJ2-1; D is perhaps TRBD1 (5 bases). With 6 bases removed from V and 8 bases from J, the gap between germline ends came to 14 bases. The germline V gene encodes CDR1 SNHLY and CDR2 FYNNEI. The CDR3 is 13 amino acids. The CDR3 DNA reads TGTGCCAGCAGGGCCAGGGTTTATTATGAGCAGTTCTTC. It codes for CASRARVYYEQFF. The full variable domain, with the rest looked up from reference TRBV2 and TRBJ2-1, is EPEVTQTPSHQVTQMGQEVILRCVPISNHLYFYWYRQILGQKVEFLVSFYNNEISEKSEIFDDQFSVERPDGSNFTLKIRSTKLEDSAMYFCASRARVYYEQFFGPGTRLTVL.

As regards this clone: Other DNA sequences within the sample encode an identical CDR3. This sequence joins TRBV18 and TRBJ2-2, with 9 bases identical to TRBD2. With V trimmed by 2 bases and J by 4 bases, 5 bases remained unmatched. Per germline, CDR1 KGHSH and CDR2 LQKENI. The CDR3 consists of 16 residues. The CDR3 sequence: CASSPSLAGATGELFF. For the CDR3, the DNA is TGTGCCAGCTCACCAAGCTTAGCGGGAGCCACCGGGGAGCTGTTTTTT. Drawing the rest from reference TRBV18 and TRBJ2-2, the complete variable domain is NAGVMQNPRHLVRRRGQEARLRCSPMKGHSHVYWYRQLPEEGLKFMVYLQKENIIDESGMPKERFSAEFPKEGPSILRIQQVVRGDSAAYFCASSPSLAGATGELFFGEGSRLTVL.